The TCR beta chain described here comes from a study of T cell repertoires in cytomegalovirus infection. Study-level results: Public TCR beta family frequency separated CMV-and-HLA carriers, including in an independent cohort. CMV-specific TCR beta clonotypes restricted by HLA-C dominated the ex vivo response.

TCRdb processed the reads anew with MiXCR; each CDR3 protein has one entry. This table holds approximately 100,000 distinct CDR3 sequences, 20% to 25% found once. This clonotype has a handful of counts. The antigen is undetermined. Germline CDR1 is LGHNA and CDR2 is YNFKEQ. Trimming shortened V by 0 bases and J by 4 bases, and 13 bases separated the two germline ends. CDR3 length: 15 amino acids. Sequencing was done on a sample of CD8+ T cells from PBMCs. The chain combines TRBV4-2 with TRBJ2-7; a weak D match, TRBD1 (5 bases). This receptor was taken from a human donor in good health (CMV status not recorded). Some clones in this sample may be carry-over from other donors' samples. CDR3 DNA: TGTGCCAGCAGCCAAGAAAAAGCAGGGTCATACGAGCAGTACTTC. This translates into CASSQEKAGSYEQYF.